The 13 T cell receptor beta chains below come from one sample, sequenced in a study of blood T cell repertoires in COVID-19. The method was immunoSEQ multiplex PCR; TCRdb's version includes in-frame clones alone and lacks a portion of them. The sample includes approximately 90,000 clones, about 88% of them seen just once. The specimen sequenced was peripheral blood. These receptors were taken from a man aged 50 to 60 with acute or convalescent COVID-19.

The chain has TRBV12-5 and TRBJ1-1, with TRBD1 as a possible D gene (5 bases). V was shortened by 1 base and J by 6 bases, with 15 bases between the two germline ends. CDR1 and CDR2 from the germline V gene are LGHNT and FRNRAP. CDR3 length: 15 residues. This CDR3 reads CASGLGGRVLAEAFF. For the CDR3, the DNA is TGTGCTAGTGGTTTGGGGGGGAGGGTTTTAGCTGAAGCTTTCTTT.

This rearrangement joins TRBV5-4 to TRBJ2-5, with 8 bases matching TRBD2. V trimming: 1 base; J trimming: 1 base; junction bases outside the gene matches: 3. There are 15 residues in the CDR3. Looked up from germline, CDR1 is SGHNT and CDR2 is YYREEE (reference sequence). The CDR3 coding sequence is TGTGCCAGCAGCTTGAAACGGGGGGGCCAAGAGACCCAGTACTTC. It specifies CASSLKRGGQETQYF.

The chain links TRBV28 to TRBJ1-6; a possible D gene is TRBD1 (5 bases). Germline CDR1 MDHEN, CDR2 SYDVKM. The CDR3 is 15 residues long. Between the trimmed V and J ends, which lost 2 bases and 8 bases, there was a span of 13 bases. The CDR3 nucleotides are TGTGCCAGCAGTTTAGTCCGCCAGGGCTATTCACCCCTCCACTTT. It yields the protein CASSLVRQGYSPLHF.

The gene calls are TRBV5-1 and TRBJ1-1; D uncertain. Germline V gene data show CDR1 as SGHRS and CDR2 as YFSETQ. This CDR3 spans 14 amino acids. The V gene lost 1 base and the J gene lost 2 bases, with 9 bases spanning the gap. The CDR3, as DNA: TGCGCCAGCAGCTTGACCAGGCAAAACACTGAAGCTTTCTTT. Its protein is CASSLTRQNTEAFF.

The chain couples TRBV19 to TRBJ1-5; D not certain. The V and J ends lost 5 bases and 4 bases respectively, with 15 bases between them. The CDR3 has 15 amino acids. CDR1 is LNHDA and CDR2 is SQIVND in the germline V gene (reference sequence). The CDR3, as DNA: TGTGCCAGTAGTCCTCGGGAGGCGGGTAATCAGCCCCAGCATTTT. Encoded protein: CASSPREAGNQPQHF.

The chain joins TRBV7-2 to TRBJ2-3; TRBD2 agrees at 8 bases. The CDR3 covers 16 residues. Losses at the gene ends were 5 bases for V and 0 bases for J; bases not matched to a gene: 7. Germline V lookup: CDR1 SGHTA, CDR2 FQGNSA. CDR3 sequence (DNA): TGTGCCAGCAGCCGCCGGTCTAGCGGGAGCACAGATACGCAGTATTTT. Protein sequence: CASSRRSSGSTDTQYF.

The rearrangement joins TRBV19 to TRBJ1-4, with D possibly matching TRBD1 (5 bases). The CDR3 has 15 amino acids. Germline CDR1 reads LNHDA; CDR2 reads SQIVND (reference sequence). The V end lost 8 bases, the J end lost 3 bases, and 16 bases lay between the germline ends. The CDR3 spells CASVAGAGANEKLFF. The CDR3, as DNA: TGTGCCAGTGTAGCTGGGGCCGGCGCTAATGAAAAACTGTTTTTT.

The CDR3 nucleotides read TGTGCCAGCAGTGGACAGGTTTTTAACTATGGCTACACCTTC. Translated, it gives CASSGQVFNYGYTF. The V gene is TRBV6-2 or TRBV6-3, the J gene TRBJ1-2; the match to TRBD1 covers 7 bases. CDR1 is MNHEY, CDR2 SVGEGT, per germline. The V and J ends lost 5 bases and 1 base, in that order; junction bases with no gene match: 4. This CDR3 is 14 amino acids long.

The V and J genes are TRBV18 and TRBJ1-6; a possible D gene is TRBD1 (6 bases). Trimming shortened V by 1 base and J by 6 bases, and 16 bases separated the two germline ends. This CDR3 is 17 amino acids long. CDR1 and CDR2 from the germline V gene are KGHSH and LQKENI. CDR3 sequence: CASSPRTGGRVNSPLHF. CDR3 bases: TGTGCCAGCTCACCACGAACGGGGGGCAGGGTTAATTCACCCCTCCACTTT.

The chain links TRBV7-2 to TRBJ2-3, with a weak D call TRBD2 (6 bases). The CDR3 runs 15 residues. The germline V gene has CDR1 SGHTA and CDR2 FQGNSA. V lost 0 bases and J 0 bases, leaving 7 bases between the germline ends. In nucleotides, the CDR3 is TGTGCCAGCAGCTTAGCTGCGGGGAGCACAGATACGCAGTATTTT. Encoded protein: CASSLAAGSTDTQYF.

The CDR3 nucleotides are TGTGCCAGCAGTGAATGGGAGGGGAACTATGGCTACACCTTC. It encodes CASSEWEGNYGYTF. V usage is TRBV25-1 and J usage is TRBJ1-2; D may be TRBD1 (5 bases). Between the trimmed V and J ends, which lost 1 base and 2 bases, there was a span of 8 bases. From germline, CDR1 is MGHDK and CDR2 SYGVNS. The CDR3 covers 14 residues.

The chain recombines TRBV28 with TRBJ2-1; possibly TRBD2 for D (6 bases). Germline loops: CDR1 MDHEN, CDR2 SYDVKM. Trimming pared 5 bases from V and 4 bases from J, leaving 12 bases between. The CDR3 runs 14 residues. The CDR3 nucleotides are TGTGCCAGCAGTCTACCGGGACTGTACAATGAGCAGTTCTTC. Amino acids: CASSLPGLYNEQFF.

The rearrangement joins TRBV4-1 to TRBJ2-1; a weak D match, TRBD2 (6 bases). Trimming removed 2 bases at V and 7 bases at J, with 18 bases between. CDR1 and CDR2 (germline): MGHRA, YSYEKL. The CDR3 sequence is 16 residues long. DNA for the CDR3: TGCGCCAGCAGCCAACACCCGGGACTCCCCCAGAATGAGCAGTTCTTC. Translated, it gives CASSQHPGLPQNEQFF.